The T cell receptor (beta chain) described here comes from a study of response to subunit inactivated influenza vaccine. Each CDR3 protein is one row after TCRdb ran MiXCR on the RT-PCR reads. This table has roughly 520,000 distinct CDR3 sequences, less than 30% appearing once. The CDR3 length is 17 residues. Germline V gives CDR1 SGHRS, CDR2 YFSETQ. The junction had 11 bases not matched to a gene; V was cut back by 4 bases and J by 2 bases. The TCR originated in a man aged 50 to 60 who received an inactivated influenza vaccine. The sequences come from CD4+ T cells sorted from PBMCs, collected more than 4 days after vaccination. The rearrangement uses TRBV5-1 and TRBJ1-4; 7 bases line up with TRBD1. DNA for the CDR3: TGCGCCAGCAGCAGACTGAACAGGGGCAGCACTAATGAAAAACTGTTTTTT. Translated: CASSRLNRGSTNEKLFF.